These 28 T cell receptor beta chains were all obtained from the same sample, sequenced in a study of beta chain features in type 1 diabetes. Sequencing targeted expressed TCRB transcripts, as all isolated RNA had been reverse transcribed. Sequencing was performed with immunoSEQ multiplex PCR; in TCRdb, only in-frame clones are kept and a portion is missing. This repertoire shows 810,000 or so clones, about 17% found once; its top ten account for 0.023%. What was sequenced was naive CD4+ T cells from blood. The receptor source for this set is a woman younger than 30 in good health.

J is TRBJ1-5 and V is TRBV7-2; D call uncertain. Germline CDR1 reads SGHTA; CDR2 reads FQGNSA. Trimming removed 5 bases at V and 7 bases at J, with 9 bases between. The CDR3 totals 12 residues. CDR3: CASSNAFQPQHF. The CDR3 DNA reads as TGTGCCAGCAGCAACGCCTTCCAGCCCCAGCATTTT.

V gene TRBV5-6 combines with J gene TRBJ2-5, with 8 bases aligning to TRBD2. After removal of 3 bases from V and 5 bases from J, the junction contained 15 bases not matched to a gene. The CDR3 is made up of 17 amino acids. Per germline, CDR1 SGHDT and CDR2 YYEEEE. The CDR3 region is CASSSKSGTSRLETQYF. The CDR3 DNA is TGTGCCAGCAGCTCAAAATCCGGGACTAGTAGGTTGGAGACCCAGTACTTC.

This chain joins TRBV2 and TRBJ2-2; the D call may be TRBD1 or TRBD2 (5 bases each). The CDR3 is 15 residues long. V dropped 6 bases and J dropped 4 bases, with 15 bases sitting between them. Germline CDR1 is SNHLY and CDR2 is FYNNEI. The DNA of the CDR3 is TGTGCCAGCAGGGGAAACCGGGACCCCACCGGGGAGCTGTTTTTT. This codes for CASRGNRDPTGELFF. The whole variable domain, filled in from reference TRBV2 and TRBJ2-2, reads EPEVTQTPSHQVTQMGQEVILRCVPISNHLYFYWYRQILGQKVEFLVSFYNNEISEKSEIFDDQFSVERPDGSNFTLKIRSTKLEDSAMYFCASRGNRDPTGELFFGEGSRLTVL.

This clone was seen more than once but under ten times. The gene calls are TRBV7-3 and TRBJ2-2; no clear D gene. Trimming took off 8 bases at V and 5 bases at J, with 12 bases between the two ends. The CDR3 loop spans 13 amino acids. Germline loops: CDR1 SGHTA, CDR2 FQGTGA. The CDR3 region has the DNA TGTGCCAGCCGTCTAGACCGAACCGGGGAGCTGTTTTTT. Encoded protein: CASRLDRTGELFF.

The chain links TRBV2 to TRBJ1-2, with a weak D call TRBD1 (6 bases). Trimming left V 3 bases short and J 4 bases short, with 21 bases between. Looked up from germline, CDR1 is SNHLY and CDR2 is FYNNEI. The CDR3 length is 17 residues. CDR3 DNA sequence: TGTGCCAGCAGTGATACCGGATGGGGGGCGCGGAGCTATGGCTACACCTTC. Translated: CASSDTGWGARSYGYTF.

This clone appeared many times. The V gene is TRBV14, the J gene TRBJ2-1, with D uncertain. The V and J ends lost 2 bases and 7 bases respectively, with 15 bases between them. In germline, CDR1 is SGHDN, CDR2 FVKESK. The CDR3 spans 15 residues. The CDR3 loop is CASSQFLGRTNEQFF. CDR3 DNA sequence: TGTGCCAGCAGCCAATTTTTGGGTCGTACAAATGAGCAGTTCTTC.

There are a few counts of this clone. The chain uses TRBV7-6 and TRBJ2-1, with D possibly matching TRBD2 (6 bases). The germline V gene encodes CDR1 SGHVS and CDR2 FNYEAQ. Trimming removed 0 bases at V and 5 bases at J, with 14 bases between. The CDR3 extends over 16 amino acids. The CDR3 reads CASSLAGGGGDNEQFF. As DNA, the CDR3 is TGTGCCAGCAGCTTAGCGGGCGGCGGCGGGGACAATGAGCAGTTCTTC.

This clone was seen a handful of times. The rearrangement uses TRBV5-6 and TRBJ2-1, with D perhaps matching TRBD1 (6 bases). The CDR3 sequence is 12 residues long. The V gene lost 2 bases and the J gene lost 15 bases, with 15 bases spanning the gap. CDR1 SGHDT and CDR2 YYEEEE come from the germline V gene. CDR3 sequence: CASSFSGGRAFF. DNA for the CDR3: TGTGCCAGCAGCTTTAGTGGGGGCCGGGCGTTCTTC. Full variable domain (remainder filled in from reference TRBV5-6 and TRBJ2-1): DAGVTQSPTHLIKTRGQQVTLRCSPKSGHDTVSWYQQALGQGPQFIFQYYEEEERQRGNFPDRFSGHQFPNYSSELNVNALLLGDSALYLCASSFSGGRAFFGPGTRLTVL.

This chain links TRBV6-5 with TRBJ2-7; TRBD2 agrees at 7 bases. The V gene end was trimmed by 6 bases and the J gene end by 2 bases; junction bases not matched to a gene: 7. Germline CDR1 MNHEY, CDR2 SVGAGI. The CDR3 is 14 amino acids. The DNA of the CDR3 is TGTGCCAGCAGCCTTAGGGGAGGGCCCTACGAGCAGTACTTC. It specifies CASSLRGGPYEQYF.

CDR3 coding DNA: TGTGCCAGCAGTTTAGGAACCAACCCAGGGGGTCCTGAAGCTTTCTTT. It specifies CASSLGTNPGGPEAFF. The chain employs TRBV28 and TRBJ1-1, with 7 bases identical to TRBD1. Germline CDR1 and CDR2: MDHEN and SYDVKM. The CDR3 runs 16 residues. V lost 2 bases and J lost 6; bases outside the gene matches: 12.

Written as DNA, the CDR3 is TGTGCCAGCAGCTTAGATCCGGGCCTAGGGGAGCTGTTTTTT. Protein: CASSLDPGLGELFF. The V call is TRBV11-2, the J call TRBJ2-2; D unresolved. Trimming took off 0 bases at V and 8 bases at J, with 10 bases between the two ends. Germline V gives CDR1 SGHAT, CDR2 FQNNGV. The CDR3 has 14 residues.

There are a few counts of this clone. This CDR3 is also generated by other DNA sequences in the sample. The rearrangement links TRBV4-3 to TRBJ2-7; no clear D. Germline V lookup: CDR1 LGHNA, CDR2 YSLEER. The ends were cut back, 3 bases at V and 3 bases at J, with 6 bases in the middle. CDR3 length: 12 amino acids. CDR3 amino acids: CASSQDGYEQYF. In DNA form, the CDR3 reads TGCGCCAGCAGCCAGGATGGCTACGAGCAGTACTTC.

This clone was observed a handful of times. The chain combines TRBV7-3 with TRBJ2-1, with 8 bases lining up with TRBD2. The CDR3 has 16 residues. CDR1 is SGHTA, CDR2 FQGTGA, per germline. J gave up 6 bases and V 2 bases, and 9 bases lay outside the gene matches. CDR3 region: CASSLGVGRASNEQFF. The CDR3 bases are TGTGCCAGCAGCTTAGGGGTCGGGAGGGCCAGCAATGAGCAGTTCTTC.

This clone was picked up a small number of times. This chain connects TRBV7-2 to TRBJ2-1, with TRBD2 matching over 7 bases. This CDR3 spans 16 amino acids. CDR1 and CDR2 (germline): SGHTA, FQGNSA. With V trimmed by 1 base and J by 4 bases, 7 bases remained unmatched. The CDR3 nucleotides read TGTGCCAGCAGCTTAGTTGGGCTAGCGGTTTACAATGAGCAGTTCTTC. It yields the protein CASSLVGLAVYNEQFF.

The chain is built from TRBV7-6 and TRBJ2-3; 8 nucleotides agree with TRBD1. Germline V CDR1 and CDR2: SGHVS, FNYEAQ. The junction had 12 bases not matched to a gene; V was cut back by 4 bases and J by 6 bases. The CDR3 extends over 16 amino acids. As DNA, the CDR3 is TGTGCCAGCAGCTCCGAGGGCAGGGGGCGAGAGGATACGCAGTATTTT. This translates into CASSSEGRGREDTQYF. Full variable domain (remainder filled in from reference TRBV7-6 and TRBJ2-3): GAGVSQSPRYKVTKRGQDVALRCDPISGHVSLYWYRQALGQGPEFLTYFNYEAQQDKSGLPNDRFSAERPEGSISTLTIQRTEQRDSAMYRCASSSEGRGREDTQYFGPGTRLTVL.

Only a few counts were recorded for this clone. CDR3 sequence: CASSLKRLAVIGELFF. The CDR3 coding sequence is TGTGCCAGCAGCTTAAAAAGACTAGCGGTCATCGGGGAGCTGTTTTTT. The chain employs TRBV7-9 and TRBJ2-2, with 9 bases matching TRBD2. There are 16 residues in the CDR3. The germline gives CDR1 SEHNR, CDR2 FQNEAQ (reference sequence). The ends lost 2 bases at V and 7 bases at J; junction bases unmatched: 8.

This clone has more than one count but fewer than ten. The same CDR3 also results from other DNA sequences found in this sample. This chain links TRBV7-9 with TRBJ2-4; D is uncertain. In germline, CDR1 is SEHNR, CDR2 FQNEAQ (reference sequence). CDR3 length: 14 residues. V was shortened by 0 bases and J by 3 bases, with 6 bases between the two germline ends. The DNA for the CDR3 is TGTGCCAGCAGCTTAGCAGGGAACAAAAACATTCAGTACTTC. Its protein product is CASSLAGNKNIQYF.

The chain combines TRBV19 with TRBJ2-7; TRBD2 matches 9 bases. The CDR3 loop spans 14 amino acids. Trimming removed 4 bases from V and 9 bases from J; junction bases left unmatched: 10. Germline CDR1 and CDR2: LNHDA and SQIVND (reference sequence). CDR3 amino acids: CASSKALAGSGQYF. Written as DNA, the CDR3 is TGTGCCAGTAGTAAAGCGCTAGCGGGATCGGGGCAGTACTTC.

The rearrangement joins TRBV7-8 to TRBJ2-1, with 7 bases lining up with TRBD1. V dropped 2 bases and J dropped 8; count of bases not matched to a gene: 9. The CDR3 has 15 residues. Per the germline V gene, CDR1 is SGHVS and CDR2 is FQNEAQ. CDR3 bases: TGTGCCAGCAGCTTATTGACAGGGCTAAGATATGAGCAGTTCTTC. Translated, it gives CASSLLTGLRYEQFF.

This chain joins TRBV18 and TRBJ2-7, with unresolved D. V dropped 0 bases and J dropped 2 bases, with 8 bases sitting between them. Per germline, CDR1 KGHSH and CDR2 LQKENI. The CDR3 has 14 residues. The CDR3: CASSPPGDPYEQYF. CDR3 sequence (DNA): TGTGCCAGCTCACCACCGGGCGACCCCTACGAGCAGTACTTC.

Only a few counts were recorded for this clone. V is TRBV7-2 and J is TRBJ1-1, with 10 bases fitting TRBD1. The V gene end was trimmed by 2 bases and the J gene end by 11 bases; junction bases not matched to a gene: 17. The germline gives CDR1 SGHTA, CDR2 FQGNSA. The CDR3 is 17 residues long. CDR3 DNA sequence: TGTGCCAGCAGCTTAAGGCCGAATTGGGACAGGGGTCTTACGGCTTTCTTT. Protein sequence: CASSLRPNWDRGLTAFF.

This chain joins TRBV5-4 and TRBJ2-7; D gene ambiguous. This CDR3 contains 11 residues. Germline values: CDR1 SGHNT, CDR2 YYREEE (reference sequence). Trimming shortened V by 1 base and J by 7 bases, and 6 bases separated the two germline ends. The CDR3 region has the DNA TGTGCCAGCAGCTTGAAGGAAGAGCAGTACTTC. It translates to CASSLKEEQYF.

J is TRBJ1-5 and V is TRBV5-1; D may be TRBD1 (5 bases). Germline values: CDR1 SGHRS, CDR2 YFSETQ. CDR3 length equals 17 residues. V was pared by 1 base and J by 1 base, with 15 bases between. CDR3 in amino acids: CASSLIVRGVSNQPQHF. In DNA form, the CDR3 reads TGCGCCAGCAGCTTGATTGTCCGGGGCGTGAGCAATCAGCCCCAGCATTTT.

This chain joins TRBV15 and TRBJ2-5; D not certain. CDR3 length: 15 amino acids. Trimming cost V 0 bases and J 4 bases, with 12 bases left between them. Looked up from germline, CDR1 is LNHNV and CDR2 is YYDKDF (reference sequence). CDR3 sequence reads: CATSRDIGWRETQYF. CDR3 in DNA: TGTGCCACCAGCAGAGATATAGGTTGGAGAGAGACCCAGTACTTC.

This clone was seen a few times. The genes are TRBV19 and TRBJ2-7; perhaps TRBD2 as D (6 bases). CDR1 LNHDA and CDR2 SQIVND come from the germline V gene (reference sequence). V was pared by 0 bases and J by 4 bases, with 10 bases between. CDR3 length equals 14 residues. The chain's CDR3 is CASSIESGVYEQYF. The DNA of the CDR3 is TGTGCCAGTAGTATAGAGTCGGGAGTTTACGAGCAGTACTTC.

A few counts support this clone. The chain combines TRBV6-6 with TRBJ2-5; the D is unclear. CDR1 and CDR2 (germline): MNHNY, SVGAGI (reference sequence). CDR3 length: 14 residues. V shed 4 bases and J shed 0 bases, with 9 bases lying between them. CDR3 amino acids: CASSFRSNQETQYF. The CDR3 DNA is TGTGCCAGCAGTTTTAGGAGTAACCAAGAGACCCAGTACTTC.

The V call is TRBV10-2, the J call TRBJ2-4, with D possibly being TRBD1 (6 bases). Germline CDR1 WSHSY, CDR2 SAAADI. The CDR3 sequence is 21 residues long. Trimming removed 0 bases at V and 0 bases at J, with 24 bases between. The CDR3 nucleotides are TGCGCCAGCAGTGAGTCGATTTTGAGGGGGAAAGCACCTGGAGCCAAAAACATTCAGTACTTC. This encodes CASSESILRGKAPGAKNIQYF.

Turning to this clone: Other nucleotide sequences in the sample specify the same CDR3. The V gene is TRBV11-2, the J gene TRBJ2-7; D is unresolved. Germline loops: CDR1 SGHAT, CDR2 FQNNGV. Trimming cost V 2 bases and J 4 bases, with 3 bases left between them. This CDR3 comprises 11 residues. The CDR3 reads CASSLRYEQYF. The CDR3 coding sequence is TGTGCCAGCAGCTTAAGGTACGAGCAGTACTTC.